Following are 5 T cell receptor beta chains from one sample sequenced in a study of early T cells in non-severe SARS-CoV-2 infection. TCRdb analysed the 5' RACE reads with MiXCR anew, one entry per CDR3 protein. The data hold 57,000 or so distinct CDR3 sequences, with roughly 5.3% observed a single time. The sample consisted of whole blood. The receptors come from an adult who was a healthcare worker with PCR-confirmed SARS-CoV-2 infection or an uninfected control (not recorded which).

This clonotype was seen at least ten times. The chain links TRBV27 to TRBJ1-5; no firm D call. Trimming pared 3 bases from V and 4 bases from J, leaving 7 bases between. Per germline, CDR1 MNHEY and CDR2 SMNVEV (reference sequence). CDR3 length: 13 amino acids. As DNA, the CDR3 is TGTGCCAGCAGTTTTGCGGGGAATCAGCCCCAGCATTTT. Encoded protein: CASSFAGNQPQHF.

This clonotype was recorded at least ten times. The chain uses TRBV12-3 or TRBV12-4 and TRBJ2-7; unclear D gene. This CDR3 is built from 11 residues. V lost 5 bases to trimming and J lost 5 bases, with 7 bases between them. CDR3 sequence (DNA): TGTGCCAGCAGTGTCATCCACGAGCAGTACTTC. Its translation: CASSVIHEQYF.

This clonotype was picked up a small number of times. J is TRBJ2-7 and V is TRBV20-1; tentatively, D is TRBD1 (6 bases). The CDR3 runs 14 residues. Per the germline V gene, CDR1 is DFQATT and CDR2 is SNEGSKA (reference sequence). Deletions cut 1 base from V and 0 bases from J, with 10 bases between. CDR3 sequence: CSARGTAISYEQYF. DNA of the CDR3: TGCAGTGCTAGAGGGACAGCGATCTCCTACGAGCAGTACTTC.

This clonotype occurred many times. V and J are TRBV19 and TRBJ1-2; D is unclear. V lost 3 bases and J lost 8, with 16 bases in between. CDR1 is LNHDA, CDR2 SQIVND, per germline (reference sequence). The CDR3 contains 14 residues. CDR3 DNA: TGTGCCAGTAGTATCCTGCGGCCGACGGAAGGCTACACCTTC. Its protein product is CASSILRPTEGYTF.

This clonotype was recorded many times. The junction departs from germline at one end; a sequencing error may be responsible. This chain joins TRBV5-5 and TRBJ2-7; D is possibly TRBD1 (6 bases). The CDR3 is 14 residues long. CDR1 is SGHKS and CDR2 is YYEKEE in the germline V gene (reference sequence). The CDR3: CASSLVGAGYEQYF. For the CDR3, the DNA is TGTGCCAGCAGTTTGGTGGGGGCAGGCTACGAGCAGTACTTC.